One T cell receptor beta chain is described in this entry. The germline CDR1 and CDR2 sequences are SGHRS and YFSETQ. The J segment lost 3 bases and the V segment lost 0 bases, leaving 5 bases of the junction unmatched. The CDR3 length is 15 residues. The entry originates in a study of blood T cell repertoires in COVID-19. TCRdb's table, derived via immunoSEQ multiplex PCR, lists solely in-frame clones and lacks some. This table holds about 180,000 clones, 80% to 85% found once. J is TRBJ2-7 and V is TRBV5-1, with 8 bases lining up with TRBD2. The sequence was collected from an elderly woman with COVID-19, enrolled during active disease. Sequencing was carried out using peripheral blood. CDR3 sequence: CASSLAPGTSYEQYF. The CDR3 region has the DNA TGCGCCAGCAGCTTGGCTCCCGGGACTAGCTACGAGCAGTACTTC.